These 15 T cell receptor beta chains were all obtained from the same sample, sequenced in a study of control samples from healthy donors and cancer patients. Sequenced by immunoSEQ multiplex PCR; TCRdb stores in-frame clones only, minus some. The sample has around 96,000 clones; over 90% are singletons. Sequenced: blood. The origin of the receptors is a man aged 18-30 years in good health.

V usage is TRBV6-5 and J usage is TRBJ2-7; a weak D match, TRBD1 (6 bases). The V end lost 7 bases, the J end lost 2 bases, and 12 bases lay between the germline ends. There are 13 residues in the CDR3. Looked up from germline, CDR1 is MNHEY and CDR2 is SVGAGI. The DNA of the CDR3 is TGTGCCAGCACCACCGGACAGACCTACGAGCAGTACTTC. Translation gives CASTTGQTYEQYF.

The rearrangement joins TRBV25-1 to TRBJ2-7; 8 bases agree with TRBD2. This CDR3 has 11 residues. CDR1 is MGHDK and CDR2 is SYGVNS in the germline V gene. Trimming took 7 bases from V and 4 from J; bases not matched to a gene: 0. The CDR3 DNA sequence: TGTGCCAGCACGGGGGGGTACGAGCAGTACTTC. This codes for CASTGGYEQYF.

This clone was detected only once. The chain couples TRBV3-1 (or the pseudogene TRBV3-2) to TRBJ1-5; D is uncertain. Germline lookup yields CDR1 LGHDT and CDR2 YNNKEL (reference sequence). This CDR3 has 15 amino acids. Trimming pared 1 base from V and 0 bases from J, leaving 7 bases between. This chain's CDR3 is CASSQGGYSNQPQHF. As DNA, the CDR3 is TGTGCCAGCAGCCAAGGTGGGTATAGCAATCAGCCCCAGCATTTT.

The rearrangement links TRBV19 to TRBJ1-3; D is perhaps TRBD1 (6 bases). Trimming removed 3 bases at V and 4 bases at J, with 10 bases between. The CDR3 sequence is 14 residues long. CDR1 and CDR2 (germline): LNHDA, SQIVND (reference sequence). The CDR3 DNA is TGTGCCAGTAGTATCCCAGGGGACGGAAACACCATATATTTT. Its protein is CASSIPGDGNTIYF.

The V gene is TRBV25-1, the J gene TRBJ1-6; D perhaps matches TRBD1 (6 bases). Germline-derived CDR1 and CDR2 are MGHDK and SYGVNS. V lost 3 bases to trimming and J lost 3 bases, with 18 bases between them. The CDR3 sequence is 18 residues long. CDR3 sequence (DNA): TGTGCCAGCAGTGATTCCCCCTCCGACAGGTTCTATAATTCACCCCTCCACTTT. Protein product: CASSDSPSDRFYNSPLHF.

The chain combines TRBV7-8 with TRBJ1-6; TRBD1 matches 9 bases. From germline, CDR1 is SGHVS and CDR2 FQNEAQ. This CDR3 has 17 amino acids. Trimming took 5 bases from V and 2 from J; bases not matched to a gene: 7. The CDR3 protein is CASSPTDRGTYNSPLHF. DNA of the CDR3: TGTGCCAGCAGCCCTACCGACAGGGGGACCTATAATTCACCCCTCCACTTT.

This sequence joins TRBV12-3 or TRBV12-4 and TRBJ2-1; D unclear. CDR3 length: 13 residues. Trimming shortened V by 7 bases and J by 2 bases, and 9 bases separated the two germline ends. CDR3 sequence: CASISAAYNEQFF. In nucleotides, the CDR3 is TGTGCCAGCATTTCGGCGGCCTACAATGAGCAGTTCTTC.

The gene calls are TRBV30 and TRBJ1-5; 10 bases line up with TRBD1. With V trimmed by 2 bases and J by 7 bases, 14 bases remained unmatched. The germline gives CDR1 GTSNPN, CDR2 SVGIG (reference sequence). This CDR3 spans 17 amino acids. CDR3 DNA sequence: TGTGCCTGGAGTCCAGGGCCCGGGACAGGGGTAATCCAGCCCCAGCATTTT. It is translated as CAWSPGPGTGVIQPQHF.

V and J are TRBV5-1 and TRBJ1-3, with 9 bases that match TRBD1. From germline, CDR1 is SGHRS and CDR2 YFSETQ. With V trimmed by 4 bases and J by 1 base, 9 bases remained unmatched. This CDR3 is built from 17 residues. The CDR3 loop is CASSRGDRAVSGNTIYF. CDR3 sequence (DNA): TGCGCCAGCAGCCGTGGGGACAGGGCGGTATCTGGAAACACCATATATTTT.

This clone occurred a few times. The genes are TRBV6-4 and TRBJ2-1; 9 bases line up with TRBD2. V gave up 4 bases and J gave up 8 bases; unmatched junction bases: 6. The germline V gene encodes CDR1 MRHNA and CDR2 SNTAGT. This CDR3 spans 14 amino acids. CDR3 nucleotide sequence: TGTGCCAGCAGTGCCGGGACTAGCACCGATGAGCAGTTCTTC. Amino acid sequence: CASSAGTSTDEQFF.

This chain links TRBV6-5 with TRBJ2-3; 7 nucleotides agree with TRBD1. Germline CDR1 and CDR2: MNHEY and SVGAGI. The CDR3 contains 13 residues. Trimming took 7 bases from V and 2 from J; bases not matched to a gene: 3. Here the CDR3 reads CASNRGPTDTQYF. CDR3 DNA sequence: TGTGCCAGCAACAGGGGTCCCACAGATACGCAGTATTTT.

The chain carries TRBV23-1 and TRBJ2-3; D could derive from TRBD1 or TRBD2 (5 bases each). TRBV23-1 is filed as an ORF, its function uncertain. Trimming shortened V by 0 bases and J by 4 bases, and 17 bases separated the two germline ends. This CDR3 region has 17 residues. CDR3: CASSQSRDHHNPDTQYF. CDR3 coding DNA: TGCGCCAGCAGTCAATCCCGGGACCACCATAACCCAGATACGCAGTATTTT.

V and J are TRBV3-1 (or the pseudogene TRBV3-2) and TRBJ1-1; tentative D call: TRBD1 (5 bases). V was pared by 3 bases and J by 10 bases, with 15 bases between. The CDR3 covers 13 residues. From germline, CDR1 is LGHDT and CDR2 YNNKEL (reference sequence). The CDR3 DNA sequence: TGTGCCAGCAGCCAGACCCCAGGGTCGGGAGCTTTCTTT. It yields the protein CASSQTPGSGAFF.

CDR3 loop: CASSPTGGIYGYTF. CDR3 DNA: TGTGCCAGCAGTCCCACGGGGGGGATCTATGGCTACACCTTC. The chain carries TRBV6-5 and TRBJ1-2, with D perhaps matching TRBD1 (5 bases). Germline V gene lookup returns CDR1 MNHEY and CDR2 SVGAGI. V was trimmed by 5 bases and J by 4 bases, leaving 14 bases between them. The CDR3 sequence is 14 residues long.

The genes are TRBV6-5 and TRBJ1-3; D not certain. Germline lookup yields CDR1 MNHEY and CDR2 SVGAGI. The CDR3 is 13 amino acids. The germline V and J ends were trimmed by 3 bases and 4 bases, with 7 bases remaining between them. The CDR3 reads CASSYQSGNTIYF. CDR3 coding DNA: TGTGCCAGCAGTTATCAATCCGGAAACACCATATATTTT.